This entry features one T cell receptor beta chain sequence. This clonotype was recorded many times. The antigen it recognizes is unknown. It has no much larger one-base neighbor in the sample; base qualities were not kept. The sample belongs to a study of T cells in Graves' hyperthyroidism and ophthalmopathy (dated by TCRdb to between 2018 and 2021). General notes on the study: Peripheral blood samples were taken at initial diagnosis, before any treatment was given. The 95 to 100 discovery patients were divided at random into training and test sets in a 7:3 ratio. TCR V-J signatures able to tell the groups apart were searched for in a discovery cohort of 95 to 100 patients, of whom approximately 40 had Graves' ophthalmopathy and around 58 had stable Graves' hyperthyroidism. Prospective prediction of ophthalmopathy was tested in an independent validation cohort of fewer than 20 hyperthyroidism patients and some 17 patients who later progressed to ophthalmopathy. The study also compared thyroid tissue and blood T-cell repertoires from five or six Graves' hyperthyroidism patients. After sampling, hyperthyroidism patients received methimazole starting at 30 mg daily, and ophthalmopathy patients received high-dose intravenous methylprednisolone. According to the paper, TCR Vbeta CDR3 sequencing was carried out on some 140 peripheral blood samples, which came from under 50 ophthalmopathy, under 80 hyperthyroidism and about 17 progressor patients.

The germline V gene gives CDR1 as KGHSH and CDR2 as LQKENI. There are 14 amino acids in the CDR3, from cysteine to phenylalanine inclusive. Of the read, only the CDR3 DNA is kept; its 42 bases are in frame from base 1. V loses 3 bases at its end and J loses 5 bases; junction bases beyond the gene matches: 7. What the authors observed across the whole study: Most expanded thyroid clonotypes (frequency above 0.001) were also detected in blood, a finding suggesting that blood repertoires may reflect thyroid immune responses. In cross-validation, a model built on a 13 V-J signature told ophthalmopathy apart from stable hyperthyroidism with 85% to 90% sensitivity and around 83% specificity, and in testing the same model reached 80%/75%. During validation, the model predicted progression to ophthalmopathy a median of around 6 months ahead of onset, with around 70% sensitivity and around 72% specificity. No statistical method was used to set the sample size in advance, and investigators knew the group allocation.

A patient counted as having stable Graves' hyperthyroidism if no progression to ophthalmopathy occurred over 18 months of follow-up. Hyperthyroidism patients were newly diagnosed, with disease duration under 2 months, and aged 18 to 65 years. The study excluded patients with uncontrolled infections, other autoimmune diseases, pregnancy or lactation. Diagnoses relied on clinical symptoms, serum thyroxine and TRAb, thyroid ultrasound and orbital computed tomography. PBMCs were separated from over 9 ml of fresh peripheral blood using Ficoll-Paque density gradient centrifugation. Total RNA was extracted using Trizol reagent, and RNA quality was assessed on an Agilent 2100 Bioanalyzer. The TCR beta CDR3 regions were amplified from the RNA transcripts. The first round of RT-PCR for the TCR CDR3 was performed with the HTBI primer set and the Qiagen OneStep RT-PCR kit. Libraries were constructed in a second round of multiplex PCR, after which size selection and purification were performed. Sequencing of the libraries was done on an Illumina HiSeq2000 using paired-end 100 bp reads. Regarding the original processing steps: SOAPnuke was used to process the raw data, removing reads that contained adapters or uncalled bases, had a mean Phred below 15, or lacked an exact match to the constant primer or identifier. High-quality paired reads were merged with COPE v1.2.5, and unique nucleotide sequences were defined as clonotypes. MiTCR v1.1 was used to align the clonotypes against IMGT TRBV, TRBD and TRBJ reference segments. The analysis was restricted to V-J combinations with a frequency above 0.0001, which together covered 98% to 99.2% of the repertoires. The TCS score was defined as the ratio of F50 (clonal expansion) to E x V (chaos), calculated using BLOSUM62-based TCRdist between CDR3 peptides within each V-J. Welch's t-statistics and random forest reduced several hundred V-J features to roughly 13, which were used in a naive Bayes classifier (R e1071). TCRdb itself trimmed the public reads at Q25 with fastp, ran MiXCR and retained productive beta chains. Here each entry gathers all rows of one CDR3 protein and keeps the most common genes and DNA. The authors' filters were not applied to this entry. The sample table shows fewer than 400,000 distinct CDR3 sequences, and about 15% are seen once. The ten largest clonotypes hold roughly 31% of the sample.

The clonotype comes from a young man with Graves' hyperthyroidism. Material: blood. The rearrangement combines TRBV18 with TRBJ2-7, with 7 bases aligning to TRBD2. The DNA sequence is given as TGTGCCAGCTCACCCTTAGGCGGGAGCAACGAGCAGTACTTC. Protein translation: CASSPLGGSNEQYF.